This T cell receptor beta chain was identified during a study of T cell clonality in common variable immunodeficiency (dated by TCRdb to 2013 to 2016). Study-level results and caveats: Despite equal DNA input, controls averaged approximately 77,000 unique sequences per sample versus about 31,547 in CVID samples. Reportedly, TCRbeta sequences from CVID had fewer deletions and N-nucleotide insertions, and highly modified clones with 13 or more V deletions were absent from CVID. Compared with healthy controls, CVID subjects showed increased TCRbeta clonality (t-test p = 0.018), a feature most characteristic of about a third of subjects. Patient heterogeneity within the CVID cohort put limits on correlating repertoire features with clinical complications. Healthy controls shared more TCRbeta clones with each other than CVID subjects shared among themselves (p < 0.0001). The authors noted that sequencing repertoires of T cell subpopulations would be needed to clarify what caused the increased clonality in CVID.

Equivalent amounts of genomic DNA from CVID and control samples were used as sequencing input. For every sample, a 60 bp segment covering the rearranged TCRbeta CDR3 region was amplified and then sequenced. TCRbeta amplification used the immunoSEQ assay, a bias-corrected multiplex PCR with high-throughput sequencing. The authors processed their data as follows. Every unique nucleotide sequence was considered a clone and was annotated with V, D and J genes, copy number and frequency. Sequences were labeled productive if in frame, and non-productive if out of frame or containing stop codons. Clonality was calculated from Shannon's entropy as previously described. Mean CDR3 Kyte-Doolittle hydropathy was derived from the predicted amino acid sequences of productive clones. Scaled V gene usage was hierarchically clustered using Manhattan distance and complete linkage with the R hclust function. To assess clone sharing by CDR3 amino acid sequence, 12 repertoires per group were resampled over 100 rounds. Repertoires were searched for approximately 70 published EBV-specific and a few hundred published CMV-specific TCRbeta sequences. A couple of CVID samples that yielded fewer than 10,000 sequences were excluded from the analysis, so approximately 40 CVID repertoires were retained. The clones in this table, taken by TCRdb from immuneACCESS, are in-frame only. Not every clone is retained; where verified, under half of the shortfall comes from an unresolved V gene, and the cause of the rest is unknown. V and J calls and clone size are copied from that table; D and trimming were computed from the DNA. The sample has 50,000 to 60,000 clones on record, with no singletons. Of the sample, just over 2% is held by the ten largest clones.

Most of the CVID patients and most of the healthy controls were of Caucasian heritage. Heparinized peripheral whole blood samples of roughly 5 to 9 ml were obtained from each donor. Genomic DNA from adults with common variable immune deficiency (CVID) and from healthy adult controls was used for sequencing of TCRbeta CDR3 repertoires. There were about 22 healthy adult volunteers in the control group (around 12 female and approximately ten male), ranging in age from about 23 to 66 years, with a mean age of about 36. To isolate peripheral blood mononuclear cells, diluted blood was subjected to density centrifugation over Hypaque 1077 or Ficoll-Paque. Unsorted mononuclear cells served as the source of genomic DNA, which was extracted either by Qiagen column purification or by a centrifugation-based method. In its sample, this clone was seen many times. No cognate antigen has been identified for it. The read terminates 3 residues before the CDR3 end, so the remaining end is supplied by the germline J gene.

The germline V gene encodes CDR1 SGHNT and CDR2 YYREEE (reference sequence). V was cut back by 0 bases and J by 7 bases, leaving a gap of 4 bases between them. The CDR3 numbers 12 residues from cysteine through phenylalanine. Part of the CDR3 DNA is given, 27 bases translated from base 1. Specimen: peripheral blood mononuclear cells. The sequence links TRBV5-4 to TRBJ1-4, with the D gene not clear enough to name. This receptor was obtained from a person aged 18 to 69 in good health. Partial CDR3 DNA: TGTGCCAGCAGCTTGGACGGTGAAAAA. The encoded protein is CASSLDGEK. Given in full, the CDR3 is CASSLDGEKLFF.